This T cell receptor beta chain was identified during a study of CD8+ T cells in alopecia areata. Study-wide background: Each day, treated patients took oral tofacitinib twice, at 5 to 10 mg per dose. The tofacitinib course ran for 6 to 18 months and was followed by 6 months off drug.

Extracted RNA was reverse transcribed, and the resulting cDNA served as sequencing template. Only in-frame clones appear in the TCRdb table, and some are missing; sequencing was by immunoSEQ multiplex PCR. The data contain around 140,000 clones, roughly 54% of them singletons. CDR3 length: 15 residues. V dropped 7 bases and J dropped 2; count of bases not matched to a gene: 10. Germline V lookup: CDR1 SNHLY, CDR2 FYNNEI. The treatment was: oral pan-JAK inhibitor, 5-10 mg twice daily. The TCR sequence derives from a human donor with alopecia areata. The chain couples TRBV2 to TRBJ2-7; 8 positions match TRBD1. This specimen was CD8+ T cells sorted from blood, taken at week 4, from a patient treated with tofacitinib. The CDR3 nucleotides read TGTGCCAGCACCACAGGGGGACGACTTGCCTACGAGCAGTACTTC. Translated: CASTTGGRLAYEQYF.